This TCR beta chain was sequenced for a study of identical twins. General study results and limits: Analyses based on zero insertions could be partly confounded by invariant MAIT and iNKT cells.

A universal primer site came from template switching; cDNA carried unique molecular identifiers. TCRdb re-called the 5' RACE reads through MiXCR, storing one row per CDR3 protein. Here the sample spans around 250,000 distinct CDR3 sequences, roughly an eighth being singletons. This CDR3 has 15 amino acids. Trimming pared 0 bases from V and 7 bases from J, leaving 17 bases between. Germline CDR1 and CDR2: SGHRS and YFSETQ. About this clonotype itself: Its antigen is unidentified.

This sample also belongs to another study, concerning yellow fever vaccine responses in identical twins.

Sequences were obtained from memory (CD45RO+) T cells sorted from blood. The sequence came from a woman between 18 and 29 years old in good health. The V gene is TRBV5-1, the J gene TRBJ2-7; no clear D gene. CDR3 DNA sequence: TGCGCCAGCAGCTTGGAAGGGCTCCTCCCCGGGGAGCAGTACTTC. Translation gives CASSLEGLLPGEQYF.